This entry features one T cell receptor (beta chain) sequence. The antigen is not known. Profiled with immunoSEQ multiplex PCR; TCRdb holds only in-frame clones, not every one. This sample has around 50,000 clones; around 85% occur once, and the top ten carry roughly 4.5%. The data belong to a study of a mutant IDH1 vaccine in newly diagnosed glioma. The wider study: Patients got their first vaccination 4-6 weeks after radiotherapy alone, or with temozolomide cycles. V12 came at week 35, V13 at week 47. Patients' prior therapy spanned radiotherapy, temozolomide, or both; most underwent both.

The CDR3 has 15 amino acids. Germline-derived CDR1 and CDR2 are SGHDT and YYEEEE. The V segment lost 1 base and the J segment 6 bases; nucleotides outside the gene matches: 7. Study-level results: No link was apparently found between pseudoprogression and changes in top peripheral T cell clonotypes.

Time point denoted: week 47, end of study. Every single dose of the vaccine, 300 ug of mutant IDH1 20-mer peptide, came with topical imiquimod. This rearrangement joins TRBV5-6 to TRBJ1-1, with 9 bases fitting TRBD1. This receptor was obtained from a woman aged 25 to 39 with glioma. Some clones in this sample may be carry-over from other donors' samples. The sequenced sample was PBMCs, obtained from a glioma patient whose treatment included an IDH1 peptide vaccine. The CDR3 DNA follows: TGTGCCAGCAGCTTGTGGGGACAGGGTGGGCCTGAAGCTTTCTTT. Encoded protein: CASSLWGQGGPEAFF.